This section outlines one TCR beta chain sequence together with its context. This specimen belongs to a study of shared clonotypes between healthy human individuals. Study-wide context: Three CD4 naive, three CD4 memory, two CD8 naive and one CD8 memory plate were used per donor.

Sorted-subset replicate PCR reactions contained roughly 200 ng DNA, corresponding to about 30,000 T cell genomes. Original handling: Because ImmunoSEQ provided only junction sequences with no quality scores, the filtering differed. Libraries were prepared by immunoSEQ multiplex PCR; TCRdb keeps only in-frame clonotypes and omits some of them. V, J and clone size are those of that table, while D and trimming were read from the DNA. Of roughly 2.2 million clones listed, less than 95% are singletons. J gave up 3 bases and V 4 bases, and 13 bases lay outside the gene matches. The CDR3 is 17 residues long. The germline CDR1 and CDR2 sequences are SGHNT and YYREEE (reference sequence).

The chain joins TRBV5-4 to TRBJ1-1, with 9 bases fitting TRBD1. This clonotype originated in a man between 18 and 35 years old in good health. Some clones in this sample may be carry-over from other donors' samples. What was sequenced was naive CD4+ T cells from PBMCs. Subset reported: CD45RA+ positively selected. The CDR3 DNA reads as TGTGCCAGCAGCATAGGACAGGGGATGGTGGGAGACACTGAAGCTTTCTTT. It translates to CASSIGQGMVGDTEAFF.